This T cell receptor beta chain stems from a study of T-cell memory formation after mild COVID-19. Study-wide background: Among the donors, TCR clusters were largely specific to each donor. Study-wide results and caveats: The appearance of some responding clones in pre-infection memory suggested that cross-reactive memory joined. The authors did not confirm SARS-CoV-2 specificity of second-wave clones peaking day 37.

About this clonotype: The antigen remains undetermined.

The 5'RACE method, run with constant-segment primers, produced TCR alpha and TCR beta cDNA libraries (carrying sample barcodes and UMIs). MiXCR, run by TCRdb on the 5' RACE reads, gives a single entry per CDR3 protein. The table shows 250,000 to 300,000 distinct CDR3 sequences, with about a sixth occurring only once. This TCR came from a man aged 18 to 30 who had mild COVID-19 (a few samples of this study predate the infection). Cell type and time point are not known. Sequencing used PBMCs or a T cell subset sorted from them (not recorded which).

CDR3 DNA: TGTGCCAGCAGCCGACGTCAGGGTATTAATGAAAAACTGTTTTTT. It codes for CASSRRQGINEKLFF. The chain recombines TRBV3-1 with TRBJ1-4; perhaps TRBD1 as D (5 bases). In germline, CDR1 is LGHDT, CDR2 YNNKEL (reference sequence). Trimming took 4 bases from V and 4 from J, leaving 13 bases between them. This CDR3 is 15 amino acids long.